A single sample is the source of the 30 T cell receptor beta chains below, sequenced in a study of blood T cell repertoires in COVID-19. TCRdb's copy holds only in-frame clones and misses some; the assay was immunoSEQ multiplex PCR. The table lists roughly 250,000 clones, 70% to 90% of them singletons. Sample: PBMCs or T cells enriched from blood (not recorded which). The source of these receptors is a woman in her forties or fifties who had recovered from COVID-19.

The V and J genes are TRBV4-1 and TRBJ2-3, with TRBD2 matching over 9 bases. The germline gives CDR1 MGHRA, CDR2 YSYEKL. Trimming cost V 0 bases and J 4 bases; bases outside gene matches: 8. This CDR3 is 17 amino acids long. CDR3 nucleotides: TGCGCCAGCAGCCAAGATCGACGAGCGGGAGGCTCAGATACGCAGTATTTT. Its translation is CASSQDRRAGGSDTQYF.

The chain joins TRBV28 to TRBJ1-5; D is possibly TRBD1 (6 bases). CDR1 is MDHEN, CDR2 SYDVKM, per germline. V was pared by 4 bases and J by 4 bases, with 17 bases between. The CDR3 loop spans 16 amino acids. CDR3 loop: CASSSHPGTINQPQHF. In DNA form, the CDR3 reads TGTGCCAGCAGTTCCCACCCAGGGACAATTAATCAGCCCCAGCATTTT.

The CDR3 loop is CASSYDRTSYNEQFF. The CDR3 DNA reads TGTGCCAGCAGTTACGACAGAACCTCCTACAATGAGCAGTTCTTC. The V gene is TRBV7-9, the J gene TRBJ2-1; possible D gene TRBD1, 5 bases. Trimming stripped 6 bases from V and 0 bases from J, with 12 bases between. Germline V gene data show CDR1 as SEHNR and CDR2 as FQNEAQ (reference sequence). The CDR3 is made up of 15 amino acids. Full variable domain (outside the CDR3, taken from reference TRBV7-9 and TRBJ2-1): DTGVSQNPRHKITKRGQNVTFRCDPISEHNRLYWYRQTLGQGPEFLTYFQNEAQLEKSRLLSDRFSAERPKGSFSTLEIQRTEQGDSAMYLCASSYDRTSYNEQFFGPGTRLTVL.

This clone was picked up one time. V is TRBV2 and J is TRBJ2-2; TRBD1 aligns across 7 bases. V shed 9 bases and J 0 bases; nucleotides not matched to a gene: 7. CDR1 is SNHLY, CDR2 FYNNEI, per germline. The CDR3 runs to 15 residues. CDR3 amino acids: CASTGQAANTGELFF. CDR3 coding DNA: TGTGCCAGTACCGGACAGGCAGCGAACACCGGGGAGCTGTTTTTT.

The chain couples TRBV19 to TRBJ1-1, with D maybe TRBD1 (6 bases). CDR1 is LNHDA, CDR2 SQIVND, per germline (reference sequence). Trimming removed 6 bases from V and 3 bases from J, with 11 bases in between. There are 13 residues in the CDR3. DNA for the CDR3: TGTGCCAGTAGGGGATCAGGGGACACTGAAGCTTTCTTT. Residues: CASRGSGDTEAFF.

This chain connects TRBV5-1 to TRBJ2-1, with TRBD2 matching over 14 bases. The V gene end was trimmed by 0 bases and the J gene end by 5 bases; junction bases not matched to a gene: 4. This CDR3 comprises 17 residues. Germline CDR1 is SGHRS and CDR2 is YFSETQ. The CDR3 coding sequence is TGCGCCAGCAGCTTGGAAGGACTAGCGGGAGGAAACAATGAGCAGTTCTTC. It codes for CASSLEGLAGGNNEQFF.

The CDR3 DNA is TGTGCCAGCAGCCCCCAGGGGGCCGCAGGAGTGCAGTTCTTC. Protein sequence: CASSPQGAAGVQFF. The gene calls are TRBV11-1 and TRBJ2-1; 8 bases are a match to TRBD1. The CDR3 covers 14 residues. The germline V gene encodes CDR1 SGHAT and CDR2 FQDESV (reference sequence). V shed 5 bases and J 12 bases; nucleotides not matched to a gene: 12.

The rearrangement joins TRBV20-1 to TRBJ2-1; D gene unclear. V lost 3 bases to trimming and J lost 5 bases, with 14 bases between them. In germline, CDR1 is DFQATT, CDR2 SNEGSKA (reference sequence). The CDR3 spans 14 residues. The chain's CDR3 is CSASLVLPHNEQFF. The CDR3 DNA sequence: TGCAGTGCTAGTTTGGTTCTACCTCACAATGAGCAGTTCTTC.

This clone appeared a single time. The chain combines TRBV28 with TRBJ2-3; tentative D call: TRBD2 (6 bases). The CDR3 spans 14 residues. Germline assignment: CDR1 MDHEN and CDR2 SYDVKM. Deletions cut 7 bases from V and 6 bases from J, with 17 bases between. The CDR3 DNA reads TGTGCCAGCAATAGTGCGGGGACTTTGGATACGCAGTATTTT. Translating it yields CASNSAGTLDTQYF.

This clone showed up just once. J is TRBJ2-3 and V is TRBV7-9; D may be TRBD1 (5 bases). CDR3 length: 14 amino acids. Germline CDR1 is SEHNR and CDR2 is FQNEAQ (reference sequence). The V and J ends lost 5 bases and 2 bases respectively, with 11 bases between them. The CDR3 bases are TGTGCCAGCAGCCGTAAGGGGAACACAGATACGCAGTATTTT. This codes for CASSRKGNTDTQYF. The full variable domain, completed using reference TRBV7-9 and TRBJ2-3, is DTGVSQNPRHKITKRGQNVTFRCDPISEHNRLYWYRQTLGQGPEFLTYFQNEAQLEKSRLLSDRFSAERPKGSFSTLEIQRTEQGDSAMYLCASSRKGNTDTQYFGPGTRLTVL.

The chain recombines TRBV27 with TRBJ2-7; 7 positions match TRBD1. V was pared by 6 bases and J by 2 bases, with 7 bases of the junction left unmatched. CDR3 size: 14 residues. The germline gives CDR1 MNHEY, CDR2 SMNVEV (reference sequence). For the CDR3, the DNA is TGTGCCAGCAGAATAAAACAGGGGCCCTACGAGCAGTACTTC. Its translation is CASRIKQGPYEQYF.

The V call is TRBV5-1, the J call TRBJ1-2; no reliable D call. Trimming cost V 4 bases and J 6 bases, with 16 bases left between them. The CDR3 runs to 14 residues. The V gene's germline CDR1 is SGHRS and CDR2 YFSETQ. CDR3: CASSPMPDWDGYTF. For the CDR3, the DNA is TGCGCCAGCAGCCCTATGCCCGACTGGGATGGCTACACCTTC.

The chain has TRBV23-1 and TRBJ2-3; 12 bases map to TRBD2. TRBV23-1 is known as an ORF, though its function is uncertain. V lost 2 bases and J lost 4; bases outside the gene matches: 22. This CDR3 is 22 amino acids long. This CDR3 reads CASSQPSIKVDQLAGGSDTQYF. DNA for the CDR3: TGCGCCAGCAGTCAACCCTCCATAAAGGTGGACCAACTAGCGGGAGGATCAGATACGCAGTATTTT.

J is TRBJ2-1 and V is TRBV5-6; 9 nucleotides line up with TRBD2. The germline V gene has CDR1 SGHDT and CDR2 YYEEEE. The CDR3 is made up of 14 amino acids. The V gene end was trimmed by 4 bases and the J gene end by 9 bases; junction bases not matched to a gene: 8. CDR3 sequence reads: CASSQAGGPGEQFF. DNA of the CDR3: TGTGCCAGCAGCCAGGCGGGAGGGCCGGGTGAGCAGTTCTTC. Supplemented by reference TRBV5-6 and TRBJ2-1, the full variable domain reads DAGVTQSPTHLIKTRGQQVTLRCSPKSGHDTVSWYQQALGQGPQFIFQYYEEEERQRGNFPDRFSGHQFPNYSSELNVNALLLGDSALYLCASSQAGGPGEQFFGPGTRLTVL.

The chain couples TRBV9 to TRBJ1-1; 7 nucleotides line up with TRBD1. Germline trimming cut 0 bases from V and 3 bases from J; bases unmatched to any gene: 5. Germline V gene sequence: CDR1 SGDLS, CDR2 YYNGEE. The CDR3 contains 15 residues. CDR3 in amino acids: CASSVGDSDYTEAFF. The CDR3 bases are TGTGCCAGCAGCGTAGGGGACAGTGATTACACTGAAGCTTTCTTT.

This chain joins TRBV27 and TRBJ2-3; TRBD2 matches 10 bases. The CDR3 has 17 residues. Trimming at V came to 5 bases and at J to 1 base, leaving 9 bases not matched to a gene. From germline, CDR1 is MNHEY and CDR2 SMNVEV (reference sequence). The CDR3 DNA reads TGTGCCAGCAGTCTGGCAATAGCGGGAGGCCGCACAGATACGCAGTATTTT. Its translation: CASSLAIAGGRTDTQYF.

This clone was seen once. The genes are TRBV6-5 and TRBJ1-1; no clear D gene. CDR3 length equals 13 residues. CDR1 is MNHEY and CDR2 is SVGAGI in the germline V gene. V was shortened by 6 bases and J by 4 bases, with 12 bases between the two germline ends. This chain's CDR3 is CASSGRGVTEAFF. The CDR3 DNA reads as TGTGCCAGCAGCGGTCGGGGTGTCACTGAAGCTTTCTTT.

The V call is TRBV6-1, the J call TRBJ2-1; 10 bases agree with TRBD1. V was clipped by 3 bases and J by 2 bases; unmatched bases: 4. The CDR3 consists of 16 residues. Germline V CDR1 and CDR2: MNHNS, SASEGT. Here the CDR3 DNA reads TGTGCCAGCAGTGAGGGACAGGGGACGGCCTACAATGAGCAGTTCTTC. The encoded protein is CASSEGQGTAYNEQFF.

The V gene is TRBV27, the J gene TRBJ1-2, with TRBD1 matching 8 bases. Germline trimming cut 2 bases from V and 6 bases from J; bases unmatched to any gene: 5. This CDR3 has 14 residues. Germline CDR1 and CDR2: MNHEY and SMNVEV (reference sequence). The CDR3 DNA reads TGTGCCAGCAGTTTAACAGGGGGATATCATGGCTACACCTTC. This gives the protein CASSLTGGYHGYTF.

The CDR3 DNA reads TGTGCCAGCAGTGTACAGTTGGATTCACCCCTCCACTTT. As protein: CASSVQLDSPLHF. The chain carries TRBV27 and TRBJ1-6; D remains unclear. The germline CDR1 and CDR2 sequences are MNHEY and SMNVEV (reference sequence). Trimming shortened V by 5 bases and J by 8 bases, and 10 bases separated the two germline ends. CDR3 length: 13 amino acids.

The rearrangement links TRBV18 to TRBJ1-1; no clear D gene. V shed 3 bases and J shed 7 bases, with 9 bases lying between them. Germline V gives CDR1 KGHSH, CDR2 LQKENI. This CDR3 region has 12 residues. CDR3 in amino acids: CASSPNAGEAFF. CDR3 sequence (DNA): TGTGCCAGCTCACCTAACGCGGGTGAAGCTTTCTTT.

The chain joins TRBV19 to TRBJ1-1; 7 bases fit TRBD1. This CDR3 region has 14 residues. V was clipped by 1 base and J by 5 bases; unmatched bases: 4. Germline V CDR1 and CDR2: LNHDA, SQIVND (reference sequence). The DNA for the CDR3 is TGTGCCAGTAGTATAGCAGGGGGTAGTACTGAAGCTTTCTTT. Its protein is CASSIAGGSTEAFF.

The chain combines TRBV2 with TRBJ2-7; 10 bases are shared with TRBD2. The CDR3 sequence is 14 residues long. The germline V gene has CDR1 SNHLY and CDR2 FYNNEI. Germline trimming cut 7 bases from V and 0 bases from J; bases unmatched to any gene: 3. CDR3 sequence (DNA): TGTGCCAGCATAACTAGCGGGAACTCCTACGAGCAGTACTTC. It is translated as CASITSGNSYEQYF. The entire variable domain, with the rest obtained from reference TRBV2 and TRBJ2-7, is as follows: EPEVTQTPSHQVTQMGQEVILRCVPISNHLYFYWYRQILGQKVEFLVSFYNNEISEKSEIFDDQFSVERPDGSNFTLKIRSTKLEDSAMYFCASITSGNSYEQYFGPGTRLTVT.

V and J are TRBV11-2 and TRBJ2-2, with unresolved D. The CDR3 runs to 12 residues. CDR1 is SGHAT, CDR2 FQNNGV, per germline. V was shortened by 4 bases and J by 6 bases, with 6 bases between the two germline ends. The DNA for the CDR3 is TGTGCCAGCAGCTATGCGCCCGGGGAGCTGTTTTTT. Protein: CASSYAPGELFF.

This clone was counted a few times. The rearrangement uses TRBV2 and TRBJ1-6; 11 bases are a match to TRBD1. Germline-derived CDR1 and CDR2 are SNHLY and FYNNEI. Trimming cost V 4 bases and J 9 bases; bases outside gene matches: 2. CDR3 length: 14 amino acids. The CDR3 DNA sequence: TGTGCCAGCAGTGCGGGGACAGGGGGTTCACCCCTCCACTTT. Its translation: CASSAGTGGSPLHF.

This chain uses TRBV18 with TRBJ1-5; 9 bases map to TRBD1. The germline gives CDR1 KGHSH, CDR2 LQKENI. There are 14 residues in the CDR3. V dropped 3 bases and J dropped 9; count of bases not matched to a gene: 6. CDR3 DNA sequence: TGTGCCAGCTCACCCGGGACAGGGTTTTGGCCCCAGCATTTT. Translated, it gives CASSPGTGFWPQHF.

The chain recombines TRBV12-3 or TRBV12-4 with TRBJ1-2; TRBD1 agrees at 10 bases. This CDR3 has 13 amino acids. V gave up 7 bases and J gave up 8 bases; unmatched junction bases: 7. In DNA, the CDR3 is TGTGCCAGCACCAGACAGGGGGCTTGGGGCTACACCTTC. Amino acid sequence: CASTRQGAWGYTF.

The rearrangement uses TRBV20-1 and TRBJ2-5; no reliable D call. The germline CDR1 and CDR2 sequences are DFQATT and SNEGSKA (reference sequence). V was cut by 6 bases and J by 5 bases, with 7 bases left in between. CDR3 length: 10 residues. CDR3 sequence: CSAWAETQYF. The CDR3, as DNA: TGCAGTGCATGGGCGGAGACCCAGTACTTC.

This chain connects TRBV2 to TRBJ2-5; 7 bases match TRBD2. The CDR3 is 16 amino acids. V shed 7 bases and J 5 bases; nucleotides not matched to a gene: 16. Germline assignment: CDR1 SNHLY and CDR2 FYNNEI. The CDR3 loop is CASIPGWGGTGETQYF. The CDR3 DNA follows: TGTGCCAGCATCCCCGGGTGGGGGGGAACCGGGGAGACCCAGTACTTC.

V gene TRBV19 combines with J gene TRBJ1-2, with no clear D. V lost 0 bases and J lost 9, with 17 bases in between. The CDR3 is 15 residues long. Germline V gene sequence: CDR1 LNHDA, CDR2 SQIVND (reference sequence). DNA for the CDR3: TGTGCCAGTAGTATAGACCGACGGACTTCTCGTCGCTACACCTTC. Its protein product is CASSIDRRTSRRYTF.